This T cell receptor (beta chain) came from a study of T cell responses to AZD1222 COVID-19 vaccine. Regarding the study as a whole: There were mostly white British donors and more females than males, and clonal diversity was possibly underestimated. CD4 TCRs linked to vaccination spanned spike, dominating at 160-218 and 743-854.

Whether given at about 4 or about 12 weeks, second doses were pooled. This clone was counted once. As yet, its antigen is unknown. Here immunoSEQ multiplex PCR was the method, and the copy in TCRdb shows in-frame clones only, minus some. Seen here are around 71,000 clones, 75% to 85% observed once, and the top ten hold over 13%. Source: peripheral blood, taken 28 days after the second AZD1222 dose. This TCR came from an adult who received the AZD1222 COVID-19 vaccine.

This CDR3 is CASSPGGYGYTF. The CDR3, as DNA: TGTGCCAGCAGTCCGGGGGGCTATGGCTACACCTTC. V and J are TRBV28 and TRBJ1-2, with D possibly matching TRBD1 (5 bases). Trimming removed 5 bases at V and 4 bases at J, with 8 bases between. Germline V gene sequence: CDR1 MDHEN, CDR2 SYDVKM. The CDR3 extends over 12 amino acids.